These 21 T cell receptor beta chains came from one sample sequenced in a study of T cells expressing NK-cell markers. For each CDR3 protein, TCRdb gives one entry from its re-call of the 5' RACE reads, without DNA. The ten top clones account for about 10%, within a sample of fewer than 400,000 distinct CDR3 sequences. The sequencing sample was made of blood T cells: a sorted CD56 or NKG2C T cell subset, CD4+ or CD8+ T cells, or bulk PBMC T cells (not recorded which). These TCRs come from a woman in her forties or fifties in good health.

The rearrangement uses TRBV12-5 and TRBJ2-3; TCRdb proposes TRBD2, but this gene call is untestable without DNA. Germline assignment: CDR1 LGHNT and CDR2 FRNRAP. This CDR3 spans 15 amino acids. This CDR3 reads CASGLAAGVPDTQYF.

The rearrangement joins TRBV30 to TRBJ2-1; the D call of TRBD2 rests on TCRdb alone, since no DNA is present to check it. The CDR3 runs 16 residues. Germline CDR1 is GTSNPN and CDR2 is SVGIG (reference sequence). The CDR3 sequence: CAWSPRTSGASNEQFF.

V is TRBV5-1 and J is TRBJ2-1; the TRBD2 assignment by TCRdb is unverifiable without DNA. The germline CDR1 and CDR2 sequences are SGHRS and YFSETQ. The CDR3 runs to 16 residues. The CDR3 reads CASSASGGPGYNEQFF.

V usage is TRBV12-3 or TRBV12-4 and J usage is TRBJ2-7; no DNA is available, so the TRBD1 call from TCRdb remains unchecked. This CDR3 contains 14 residues. The CDR3 protein is CASSLDAGAYEQYF.

V and J are TRBV20-1 and TRBJ2-1; TCRdb calls TRBD2, which cannot be checked without DNA. This CDR3 is 17 amino acids long. Per the germline V gene, CDR1 is DFQATT and CDR2 is SNEGSKA (reference sequence). The chain's CDR3 is CSASRGEDRITYNEQFF.

V usage is TRBV20-1 and J usage is TRBJ2-7. In germline, CDR1 is DFQATT, CDR2 SNEGSKA (reference sequence). CDR3 size: 14 residues. CDR3: CSAREAGRYYEQYF.

The chain joins TRBV7-7 to TRBJ2-2; TCRdb names TRBD1, which stays unverified in the absence of DNA. Germline V lookup: CDR1 SSHAT, CDR2 FNYEAQ (reference sequence). CDR3 length equals 12 residues. The CDR3 is CAVGPFTGELFF.

J is TRBJ2-5 and V is TRBV14; no DNA is available, so the TRBD2 call from TCRdb remains unchecked. This CDR3 comprises 17 residues. Looked up from germline, CDR1 is SGHDN and CDR2 is FVKESK. The CDR3 loop is CASSPGLAGVNQETQYF.

This sequence joins TRBV5-1 and TRBJ2-5. This CDR3 region has 12 residues. The V gene's germline CDR1 is SGHRS and CDR2 YFSETQ. CDR3: CASSLVQETQYF.

The J gene is TRBJ2-3, the V gene TRBV12-3 or TRBV12-4; TCRdb returns TRBD2, unconfirmable since there is no DNA. The CDR3 is made up of 14 amino acids. Here the CDR3 reads CASRPSGQTDTQYF.

The chain is built from TRBV2 and TRBJ2-1; TCRdb designates TRBD2, a call that cannot be tested without DNA. Per the germline V gene, CDR1 is SNHLY and CDR2 is FYNNEI. The CDR3 consists of 16 residues. The CDR3 loop reads CASSDISGRTLNEQFF.

The V gene is TRBV5-1, the J gene TRBJ2-2; TCRdb returns TRBD1, unconfirmable since there is no DNA. The CDR3 is 17 amino acids. Germline V gives CDR1 SGHRS, CDR2 YFSETQ. The CDR3 reads CASSGGGVGMNTGELFF.

This sequence joins TRBV28 and TRBJ1-4; TCRdb gives TRBD1 as the D gene, but with no DNA this cannot be confirmed. The CDR3 spans 14 residues. Germline CDR1 and CDR2: MDHEN and SYDVKM. This CDR3 reads CASRPQGTLEKLFF.

This chain connects TRBV12-3 or TRBV12-4 to TRBJ2-2. The CDR3 has 13 amino acids. CDR3 amino acids: CASSPRGGGELFF.

The chain employs TRBV6-6 and TRBJ2-7; TCRdb lists TRBD1, though no DNA is available to test this call. The CDR3 consists of 15 residues. Germline V lookup: CDR1 MNHNY, CDR2 SVGAGI (reference sequence). The CDR3 protein is CASKDRAGGLYEQYF.

The chain carries TRBV5-1 and TRBJ1-6; TCRdb calls TRBD1, which cannot be checked without DNA. CDR3 length: 16 residues. Germline V lookup: CDR1 SGHRS, CDR2 YFSETQ. The CDR3 sequence is CASSFIPDRQKRVLHF. The full variable domain, in which reference TRBV5-1 and TRBJ1-6 provide the parts outside the CDR3, is KAGVTQTPRYLIKTRGQQVTLSCSPISGHRSVSWYQQTPGQGLQFLFEYFSETQRNKGNFPGRFSGRQFSNSRSEMNVSTLELGDSALYLCASSFIPDRQKRVLHFGNGTRLTVT.

The chain employs TRBV6-2 or TRBV6-3 and TRBJ2-2; TCRdb lists TRBD2, though no DNA is available to test this call. The CDR3 has 18 amino acids. Germline values: CDR1 MNHEY, CDR2 SVGEGT. The CDR3 reads CASSLMTSGIVDTGELFF.

The chain combines TRBV10-1 with TRBJ1-1. CDR3 length: 15 residues. Germline-derived CDR1 and CDR2 are WNHNN and SYGVQD (reference sequence). CDR3: CASSESRRPNLKAFF.

CDR3 in amino acids: CASSPTPGSPQHF. The chain carries TRBV19 and TRBJ1-5; TCRdb reports TRBD1, a call that lacks DNA to check it against. CDR3 size: 13 residues. Germline CDR1 and CDR2: LNHDA and SQIVND (reference sequence).

V and J are TRBV6-6 and TRBJ2-4; absent DNA, TCRdb's TRBD1 call cannot be checked. Germline loops: CDR1 MNHNY, CDR2 SVGAGI (reference sequence). The CDR3 contains 17 residues. The CDR3 loop is CASRLDRGPGKKHIQYF.

This chain connects TRBV20-1 to TRBJ2-1; TCRdb's D call, TRBD2, is unchecked because there is no DNA. The CDR3 loop spans 15 amino acids. Germline assignment: CDR1 DFQATT and CDR2 SNEGSKA (reference sequence). CDR3: CSASWPSGSYNEQFF.